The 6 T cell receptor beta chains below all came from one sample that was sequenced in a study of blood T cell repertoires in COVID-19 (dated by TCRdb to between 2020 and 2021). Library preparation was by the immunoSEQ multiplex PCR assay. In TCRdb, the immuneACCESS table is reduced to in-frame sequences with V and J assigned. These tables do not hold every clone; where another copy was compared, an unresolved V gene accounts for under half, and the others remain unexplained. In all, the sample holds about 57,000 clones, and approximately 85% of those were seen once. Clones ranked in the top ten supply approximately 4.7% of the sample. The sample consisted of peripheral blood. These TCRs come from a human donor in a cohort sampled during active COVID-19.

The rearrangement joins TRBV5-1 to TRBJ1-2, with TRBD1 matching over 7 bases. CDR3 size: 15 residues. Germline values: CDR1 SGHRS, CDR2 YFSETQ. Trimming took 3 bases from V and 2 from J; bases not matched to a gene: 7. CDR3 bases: TGCGCCAGCAGCTCGGCAGGGGGTTTGAACTATGGCTACACCTTC. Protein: CASSSAGGLNYGYTF.

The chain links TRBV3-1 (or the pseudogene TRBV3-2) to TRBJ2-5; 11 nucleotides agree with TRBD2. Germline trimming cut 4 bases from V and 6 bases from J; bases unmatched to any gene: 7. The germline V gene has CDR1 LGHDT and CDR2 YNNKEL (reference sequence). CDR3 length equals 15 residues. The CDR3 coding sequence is TGTGCCAGCAGCCTTCATCTAGCGGGGGGCAAGACCCAGTACTTC. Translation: CASSLHLAGGKTQYF.

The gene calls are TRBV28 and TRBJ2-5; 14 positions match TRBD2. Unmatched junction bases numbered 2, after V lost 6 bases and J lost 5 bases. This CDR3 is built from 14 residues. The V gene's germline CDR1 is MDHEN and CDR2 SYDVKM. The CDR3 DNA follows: TGTGCCAGCAGAGGGACTAGCGGGAGTGAGACCCAGTACTTC. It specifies CASRGTSGSETQYF.

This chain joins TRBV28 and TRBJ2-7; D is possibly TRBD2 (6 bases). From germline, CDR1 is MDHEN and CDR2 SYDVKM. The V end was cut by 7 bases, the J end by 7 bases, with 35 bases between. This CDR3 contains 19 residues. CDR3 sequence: CASTGPYSGLTRTLREQYF. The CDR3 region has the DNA TGTGCCAGCACCGGCCCCTACTCTGGACTAACACGTACCCTTCGGGAGCAGTACTTC. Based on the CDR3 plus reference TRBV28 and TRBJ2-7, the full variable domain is DVKVTQSSRYLVKRTGEKVFLECVQDMDHENMFWYRQDPGLGLRLIYFSYDVKMKEKGDIPEGYSVSREKKERFSLILESASTNQTSMYLCASTGPYSGLTRTLREQYFGPGTRLTVT.

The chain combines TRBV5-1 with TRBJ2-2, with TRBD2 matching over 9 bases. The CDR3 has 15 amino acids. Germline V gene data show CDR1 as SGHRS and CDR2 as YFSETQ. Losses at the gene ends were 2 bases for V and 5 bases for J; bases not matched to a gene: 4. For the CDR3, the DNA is TGCGCCAGCAGCTTAACCGCGGGAGGGACCGGGGAGCTGTTTTTT. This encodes CASSLTAGGTGELFF.

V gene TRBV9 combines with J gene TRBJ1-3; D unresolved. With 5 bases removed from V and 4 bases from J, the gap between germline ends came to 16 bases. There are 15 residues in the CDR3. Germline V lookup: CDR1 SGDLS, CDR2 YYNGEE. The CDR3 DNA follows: TGTGCCAGCAGTCAGACGGGCCCGGGAGGAAACACCATATATTTT. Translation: CASSQTGPGGNTIYF.